In this sample, the clone carrying this T cell receptor (beta chain) turned up once. V lost 5 bases and J lost 0, with 8 bases in between. Germline V gene lookup returns CDR1 MNHEY and CDR2 SMNVEV (reference sequence). The CDR3 covers 13 residues. These data originate in a study of Ad26.COV2.S vaccination and SARS-CoV-2 variants. Study context: Intramuscular Ad26.COV2.S at 5x10^10 or 1x10^11 viral particles.

Assay: immunoSEQ multiplex PCR; the TCRdb copy retains only in-frame clones and omits some. The table includes more than 400,000 clones, 92% detected once. Treatment: around 19 received Ad26.COV2.S at low or high dose, single or two shots; five or six received placebo; per-sample allocation not given. All samples were drawn on day 63, counting from the first vaccine or placebo injection. The individual, an adult aged 18-55 years, was a donor in Boston. The shot given was an Ad26 vector that makes Wuhan-strain SARS-CoV-2 spike. Sequencing was performed on peripheral blood, taken in a trial of Ad26.COV2.S vaccine versus placebo. This sequence was found in a person between 18 and 65 years old who received the Ad26.COV2.S COVID-19 vaccine or a placebo. This rearrangement joins TRBV27 to TRBJ2-7; tentative D call: TRBD1 (5 bases). CDR3 in amino acids: CASSRQNSYEQYF. CDR3 in DNA: TGTGCCAGCAGTCGACAGAACTCCTACGAGCAGTACTTC.